This TCR beta chain was profiled in a study of blood T cell repertoires in COVID-19. Study information: Specimens from acute and convalescent COVID-19 originated in the United States, Italy and Spain. Sample material is recorded as cDNA or gDNA derived from T cells, B-cell-depleted T cells, or PBMCs.

Per the authors' pipeline: Estimation of nucleated cell counts relied on the amplification of reference gene primers. The table came from immunoSEQ multiplex PCR; TCRdb's copy has only in-frame clones and leaves some out. V, J and clone size are taken as reported in that table, and D and trimming were inferred from the DNA itself. The data contain roughly 160,000 clones, approximately 90% of them singletons. This CDR3 region has 14 residues. Trimming pared 0 bases from V and 4 bases from J, leaving 10 bases between. The germline CDR1 and CDR2 sequences are SGHKS and YYEKEE (reference sequence). This clone was seen repeatedly, ten times or more.

This clonotype was sampled from a man aged 60-69 years with acute or convalescent COVID-19. The sample comprised peripheral blood. The chain employs TRBV5-5 and TRBJ1-2; D is unresolved. The CDR3, as DNA: TGTGCCAGCAGCTTGGCCGCGGAAAGCTATGGCTACACCTTC. Encoded protein: CASSLAAESYGYTF.